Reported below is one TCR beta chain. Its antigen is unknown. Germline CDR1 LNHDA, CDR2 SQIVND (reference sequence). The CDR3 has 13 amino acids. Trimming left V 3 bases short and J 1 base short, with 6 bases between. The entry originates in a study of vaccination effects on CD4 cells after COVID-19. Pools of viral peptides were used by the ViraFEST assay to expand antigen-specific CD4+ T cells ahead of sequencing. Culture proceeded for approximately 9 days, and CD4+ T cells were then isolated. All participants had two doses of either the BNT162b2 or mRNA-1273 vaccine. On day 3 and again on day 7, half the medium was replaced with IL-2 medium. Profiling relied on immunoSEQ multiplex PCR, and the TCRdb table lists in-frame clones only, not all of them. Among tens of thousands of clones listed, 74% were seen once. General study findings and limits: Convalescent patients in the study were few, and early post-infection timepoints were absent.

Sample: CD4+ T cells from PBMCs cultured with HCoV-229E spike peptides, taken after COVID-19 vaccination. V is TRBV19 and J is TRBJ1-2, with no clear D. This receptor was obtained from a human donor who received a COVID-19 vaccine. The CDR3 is CASSIVGNYGYTF. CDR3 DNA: TGTGCCAGTAGTATTGTCGGTAACTATGGCTACACCTTC.